A single sample gave rise to the 23 T cell receptor beta chains below, sequenced in a study of identical twins. Each CDR3 protein gets one entry after TCRdb re-called the 5' RACE reads with MiXCR. Found here are about 250,000 distinct CDR3 sequences, roughly 8.7% of them singletons; the top ten hold over 2.5%. The same specimen was also included in a second study, on yellow fever vaccine responses in identical twins.

Sequencing was carried out using CD8+ T cells sorted from blood. Source of these receptors: a woman under 30 in good health.

This clonotype was seen repeatedly, ten times or more. The chain combines TRBV12-3 or TRBV12-4 with TRBJ2-1; D unclear. Trimming removed 5 bases from V and 2 bases from J, with 13 bases in between. CDR3 length equals 15 residues. CDR3 DNA: TGTGCCAGCAGTCCTCTAGGAAGCACCTACAATGAGCAGTTCTTC. This translates into CASSPLGSTYNEQFF.

There are many counts of this clonotype. The chain carries TRBV7-2 and TRBJ2-5, with unresolved D. The germline gives CDR1 SGHTA, CDR2 FQGNSA. V was clipped by 8 bases and J by 1 base, with 2 bases between them. The CDR3 extends over 10 amino acids. Here the CDR3 DNA reads TGTGCCAGCGGCCAAGAGACCCAGTACTTC. Translation: CASGQETQYF.

This clonotype has just a few counts. The rearrangement links TRBV3-1 to TRBJ1-4; D is possibly TRBD1 (5 bases). Between the trimmed V and J ends, which lost 0 bases and 6 bases, there was a span of 8 bases. Germline V gene lookup returns CDR1 LGHDT and CDR2 YNNKEL (reference sequence). The CDR3 totals 14 residues. CDR3 nucleotide sequence: TGTGCCAGCAGCCAAGAGGGACGCCATGAAAAACTGTTTTTT. It is translated as CASSQEGRHEKLFF.

This clonotype showed up just a few times. As DNA, the CDR3 is TGTGCCAGCAGTGGGACTAGTGAAGATACGCAGTATTTT. It encodes CASSGTSEDTQYF. The chain carries TRBV28 and TRBJ2-3; TRBD2 matches at 8 bases. Germline assignment: CDR1 MDHEN and CDR2 SYDVKM. This CDR3 spans 13 amino acids. The V gene end was trimmed by 5 bases and the J gene end by 5 bases; junction bases not matched to a gene: 3. The full variable domain, rest sourced from reference TRBV28 and TRBJ2-3, is DVKVTQSSRYLVKRTGEKVFLECVQDMDHENMFWYRQDPGLGLRLIYFSYDVKMKEKGDIPEGYSVSREKKERFSLILESASTNQTSMYLCASSGTSEDTQYFGPGTRLTVL.

Many counts were recorded for this clonotype. The chain is built from TRBV6-2 or TRBV6-3 and TRBJ2-7, with 11 positions matching TRBD1. This CDR3 has 16 residues. Germline V CDR1 and CDR2: MNHEY, SVGEGT. The V gene end was trimmed by 2 bases and the J gene end by 9 bases; junction bases not matched to a gene: 12. CDR3 sequence reads: CASSYVEPGQGGTQYF. DNA of the CDR3: TGTGCCAGCAGTTACGTCGAGCCGGGACAGGGGGGGACGCAGTACTTC.

The chain employs TRBV27 and TRBJ2-7; D ambiguous. V lost 5 bases and J 1 base, leaving 18 bases between the germline ends. This CDR3 has 16 amino acids. Germline CDR1 reads MNHEY; CDR2 reads SMNVEV (reference sequence). CDR3 nucleotides: TGTGCCAGCAGTCCCCCTCCTTACGATTTATCCTACGAGCAGTACTTC. Protein product: CASSPPPYDLSYEQYF.

The chain employs TRBV12-3 or TRBV12-4 and TRBJ1-1; D is possibly TRBD1 (6 bases). V was trimmed by 5 bases and J by 4 bases, leaving 17 bases between them. The CDR3 loop spans 15 amino acids. The CDR3 coding sequence is TGTGCCAGCAGTCCCTACAGGGCGGTAGGCACTGAAGCTTTCTTT. Its translation: CASSPYRAVGTEAFF.

This clonotype was seen many times. The J gene is TRBJ2-1, the V gene TRBV25-1; D may be TRBD1 (6 bases). The ends were cut back, 6 bases at V and 3 bases at J, with 12 bases in the middle. The CDR3 is 14 amino acids. Per germline, CDR1 MGHDK and CDR2 SYGVNS. The CDR3 DNA reads TGTGCCAGCAGCCATACAGGGAGCTACAATGAGCAGTTCTTC. It yields the protein CASSHTGSYNEQFF.

On this clonotype itself: At one end the junction does not follow the germline gene, possibly because of a read error. V and J are TRBV4-2 and TRBJ2-7, with D possibly matching TRBD2 (6 bases). Germline V lookup: CDR1 LGHNA, CDR2 YNFKEQ. The CDR3 has 14 residues. CDR3 coding DNA: TGTGCCAGCACCCAAAGGAGGGTAAGCTACGAGCAGTACTTC. This gives the protein CASTQRRVSYEQYF.

At least ten counts were recorded for this clonotype. The chain joins TRBV4-3 to TRBJ2-2; unclear D gene. CDR3 length: 15 amino acids. Germline-derived CDR1 and CDR2 are LGHNA and YSLEER. V dropped 4 bases and J dropped 5 bases, with 14 bases sitting between them. CDR3 in DNA: TGCGCCAGCAGCCTCGACAAGGCTGGGACCGGGGAGCTGTTTTTT. Translated: CASSLDKAGTGELFF.

This clonotype was seen a few times. The genes are TRBV4-3 and TRBJ2-1; D remains ambiguous. The V end was cut by 0 bases, the J end by 6 bases, with 15 bases between. The germline V gene has CDR1 LGHNA and CDR2 YSLEER. The CDR3 totals 16 residues. The CDR3 sequence: CASSQEVETGLNEQFF. The CDR3, as DNA: TGCGCCAGCAGCCAAGAGGTGGAGACTGGCCTCAATGAGCAGTTCTTC.

The V call is TRBV19, the J call TRBJ2-1, with TRBD2 identical over 9 bases. The CDR3 extends over 15 amino acids. Per the germline V gene, CDR1 is LNHDA and CDR2 is SQIVND (reference sequence). V gave up 1 base and J gave up 6 bases; unmatched junction bases: 4. In DNA, the CDR3 is TGTGCCAGTAGTATAGTTAGCGGGAGTTTCAATGAGCAGTTCTTC. Its translation: CASSIVSGSFNEQFF.

Many counts were recorded for this clonotype. J is TRBJ2-2 and V is TRBV4-3, with TRBD2 as a possible D gene (5 bases). The CDR3 has 18 residues. Germline V gene sequence: CDR1 LGHNA, CDR2 YSLEER. Trimming left V 0 bases short and J 8 bases short, with 22 bases between. The CDR3 DNA reads as TGCGCCAGCAGCCAAGATAACGCCAGAGGGTCCGAACAAGGGGAGCTGTTTTTT. Translation gives CASSQDNARGSEQGELFF.

This clonotype was seen a few times. The V and J genes are TRBV12-3 or TRBV12-4 and TRBJ2-7; TRBD1 might be the D (6 bases). Trimming took off 1 base at V and 3 bases at J, with 16 bases between the two ends. The length of the CDR3 is 16 residues. In DNA, the CDR3 is TGTGCCAGCAGTTTAGGTGACGGACAGAGCTTCTACGAGCAGTACTTC. Amino acid sequence: CASSLGDGQSFYEQYF.

The table lists this clonotype with many counts. V usage is TRBV12-3 or TRBV12-4 and J usage is TRBJ2-7; weak D call: TRBD1 (5 bases). The V gene lost 4 bases and the J gene lost 2 bases, with 12 bases spanning the gap. CDR3 size: 14 residues. The CDR3 is CASSSTGLTYEQYF. CDR3 nucleotides: TGTGCCAGCAGTTCTACAGGTCTTACCTACGAGCAGTACTTC.

The chain uses TRBV7-9 and TRBJ1-2; D gene uncertain. CDR3 length: 14 amino acids. Germline values: CDR1 SEHNR, CDR2 FQNEAQ (reference sequence). V lost 5 bases, J lost 2 bases, and 12 bases lay in between. The CDR3 spells CASSPHPDNYGYTF. DNA for the CDR3: TGTGCCAGCAGCCCCCACCCGGACAACTATGGCTACACCTTC.

This clonotype occurred a few times. This chain uses TRBV19 with TRBJ2-7; D is possibly TRBD2 (5 bases). CDR3 length equals 14 residues. Germline CDR1 and CDR2: LNHDA and SQIVND (reference sequence). CDR3 bases: TGTGCATGCTCCGCGGGTTCCTCTACCTACGAGCAGTACTTC. It is translated as CACSAGSSTYEQYF.

This clonotype was detected ten times or more. This chain's CDR3 is CASSPTGVEQYF. DNA for the CDR3: TGTGCCAGCAGCCCGACAGGGGTCGAGCAGTACTTC. The chain combines TRBV6-6 with TRBJ2-7; 8 bases align to TRBD1. The CDR3 is 12 amino acids. Germline CDR1 MNHNY, CDR2 SVGAGI (reference sequence). J was trimmed by 6 bases and V by 6 bases; bases with no gene match: 4.

In this sample, this clonotype turned up a few times. The chain uses TRBV27 and TRBJ2-7; 9 positions agree with TRBD1. V was clipped by 4 bases and J by 4 bases; unmatched bases: 8. The CDR3 is 15 residues long. Germline values: CDR1 MNHEY, CDR2 SMNVEV (reference sequence). The CDR3 nucleotides are TGTGCCAGCAGTTACACAGGGGGCCAAACTTACGAGCAGTACTTC. Translating gives CASSYTGGQTYEQYF.

V and J are TRBV20-1 and TRBJ2-7; TRBD1 aligns across 8 bases. Germline-derived CDR1 and CDR2 are DFQATT and SNEGSKA (reference sequence). This CDR3 spans 15 amino acids. The V gene end was trimmed by 2 bases and the J gene end by 1 base; junction bases not matched to a gene: 7. CDR3 bases: TGCAGTGCTAGACCGCAGGGGGCATGGTCCTACGAGCAGTACTTC. Translated: CSARPQGAWSYEQYF.

The chain joins TRBV20-1 to TRBJ2-7, with D possibly matching TRBD2 (6 bases). The CDR3 is 13 residues long. Between the trimmed V and J ends, which lost 1 base and 2 bases, there was a span of 9 bases. Looked up from germline, CDR1 is DFQATT and CDR2 is SNEGSKA (reference sequence). CDR3 nucleotides: TGCAGTGCTAGAGCCGGGACTGCCTACGAGCAGTACTTC. It translates to CSARAGTAYEQYF.

In this sample, this clonotype turned up a few times. The V gene is TRBV5-6, the J gene TRBJ2-1, with 10 positions matching TRBD2. Unmatched junction bases numbered 4, after V lost 4 bases and J lost 12 bases. The CDR3 is 12 amino acids. Per germline, CDR1 SGHDT and CDR2 YYEEEE. CDR3: CASSPSGSGQFF. DNA of the CDR3: TGTGCCAGCAGCCCTAGCGGGAGTGGGCAGTTCTTC.

V and J are TRBV6-1 and TRBJ1-6; TRBD1 might be the D (6 bases). The CDR3 totals 17 residues. Germline V CDR1 and CDR2: MNHNS, SASEGT. V was clipped by 6 bases and J by 7 bases, with 22 bases between them. The DNA for the CDR3 is TGTGCCAGCAGACCACGATACCCCGGGCAGGGGAATTCACCCCTCCACTTT. It codes for CASRPRYPGQGNSPLHF.